This TCR beta chain was captured by sequencing in a study of shared clonotypes between healthy human individuals. Overall study findings and caveats: Incomplete sequencing of sorted subsets was indicated by rarefaction despite large depth. Larger estimated richness was generally recorded for naive subsets relative to memory subsets.

Germline V gene sequence: CDR1 LNHDA, CDR2 SQIVND (reference sequence). V lost 6 bases and J lost 1, with 10 bases in between. The CDR3 has 13 residues. A CD45RA-negative memory subset and a CD45RA+ naive subset were separated from the CD4+ cells. TCRdb keeps only in-frame clones here, not all; method: immunoSEQ multiplex PCR. This table has over a million clones, roughly 97% appearing once. This clone was recorded once. Antigen unknown. Sequencing was done on a sample of naive CD4+ T cells sorted from blood. Subset described: CD45RA+ positively selected. The TCR sequence derives from a young man in good health. The V call is TRBV19, the J call TRBJ2-7; D ambiguous. Here the CDR3 DNA reads TGTGCCAGTAGGGGCCTTGTTTCCTACGAGCAGTACTTC. This sequence encodes CASRGLVSYEQYF.